This TCR beta chain was observed in a study of early T cells in non-severe SARS-CoV-2 infection. TCRdb analysed the 5' RACE reads with MiXCR anew, one entry per CDR3 protein. The table lists about 61,000 distinct CDR3 sequences, 8.5% to 9.5% of them singletons, with 1.2% in the top ten. This TCR derives from an adult who was a healthcare worker with PCR-confirmed SARS-CoV-2 infection or an uninfected control (not recorded which). The sequenced sample was whole blood.

In nucleotides, the CDR3 is TGCGCCAGCAGCCTGGAAGTGGCTACAGATACGCAGTATTTT. This sequence encodes CASSLEVATDTQYF. This sequence joins TRBV5-1 and TRBJ2-3; D is unresolved. Trimming left V 4 bases short and J 3 bases short, with 12 bases between. Germline V gives CDR1 SGHRS, CDR2 YFSETQ. The CDR3 length is 14 residues.